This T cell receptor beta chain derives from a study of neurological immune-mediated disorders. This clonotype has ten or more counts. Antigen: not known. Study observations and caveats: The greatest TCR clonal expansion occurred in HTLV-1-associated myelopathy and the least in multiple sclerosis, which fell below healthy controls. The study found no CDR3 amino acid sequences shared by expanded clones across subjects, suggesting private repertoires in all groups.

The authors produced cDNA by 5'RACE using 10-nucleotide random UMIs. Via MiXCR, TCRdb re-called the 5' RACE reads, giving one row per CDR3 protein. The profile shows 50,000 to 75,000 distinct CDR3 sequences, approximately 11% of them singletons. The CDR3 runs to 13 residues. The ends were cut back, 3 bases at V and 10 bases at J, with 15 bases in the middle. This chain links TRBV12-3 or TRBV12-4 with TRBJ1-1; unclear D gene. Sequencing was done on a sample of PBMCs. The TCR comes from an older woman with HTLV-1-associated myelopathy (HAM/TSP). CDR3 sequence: CASSFGGRRVAFF. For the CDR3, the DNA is TGTGCCAGCAGTTTTGGAGGGAGAAGAGTAGCTTTCTTT.